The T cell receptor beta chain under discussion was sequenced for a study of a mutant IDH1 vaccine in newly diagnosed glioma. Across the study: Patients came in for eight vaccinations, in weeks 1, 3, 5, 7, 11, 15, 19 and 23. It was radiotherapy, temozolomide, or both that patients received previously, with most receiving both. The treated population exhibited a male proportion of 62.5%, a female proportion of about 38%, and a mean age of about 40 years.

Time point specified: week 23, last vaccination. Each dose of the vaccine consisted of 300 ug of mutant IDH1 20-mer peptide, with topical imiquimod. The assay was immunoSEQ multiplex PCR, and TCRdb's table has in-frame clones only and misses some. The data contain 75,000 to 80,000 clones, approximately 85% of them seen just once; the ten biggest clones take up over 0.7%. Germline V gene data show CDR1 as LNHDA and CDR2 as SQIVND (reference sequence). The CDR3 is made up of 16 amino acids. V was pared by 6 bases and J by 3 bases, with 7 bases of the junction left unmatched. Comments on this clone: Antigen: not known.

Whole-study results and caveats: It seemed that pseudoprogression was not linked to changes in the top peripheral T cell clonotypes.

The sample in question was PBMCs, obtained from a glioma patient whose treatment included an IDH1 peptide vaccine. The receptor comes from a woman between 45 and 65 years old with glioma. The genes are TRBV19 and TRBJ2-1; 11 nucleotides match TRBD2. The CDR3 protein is CASRRPGLADYNEQFF. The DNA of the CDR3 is TGTGCCAGTAGGCGACCGGGACTAGCGGACTACAATGAGCAGTTCTTC.